In its sample, the clone carrying this TCR beta chain was seen once. This entry belongs to a study of OX40 agonist ivuxolimab in advanced cancers. At the level of the study: Subjects had a mean age of around 63 years, with a range of 23 to 79; around 83% were male. The eligibility criteria allowed prior anti-PD-1, anti-PD-L1 or anti-CTLA-4 therapy, and roughly 39% had some.

Sequencing used immunoSEQ multiplex PCR; TCRdb keeps in-frame clones, though not all of them. This sample carries about 110,000 clones, 90% of them seen once, and the ten largest clones take around 0.47%. Any history of autoimmune disease or systemic immunosuppression disqualified patients. At cycle 4 day 1, cycle 7 day 1, and baseline, blood was sampled. The CDR3 is made up of 13 amino acids. With 2 bases removed from V and 6 bases from J, the gap between germline ends came to 11 bases. Germline values: CDR1 KGHSH, CDR2 LQKENI. The clonotype was recovered from an adult with an advanced solid tumor such as melanoma, head and neck, liver or kidney cancer. Here the sequenced sample was CD4+ or CD8+ T cells sorted from blood, taken in a trial of the OX40 agonist ivuxolimab. The chain couples TRBV18 to TRBJ2-7, with D perhaps matching TRBD2 (6 bases). The CDR3 region is CASSPAWRGEQYF. CDR3 bases: TGTGCCAGCTCACCAGCTTGGAGGGGCGAGCAGTACTTC.